This TCR beta chain was captured by sequencing in a study of T cells in Graves' hyperthyroidism and ophthalmopathy. In this sample, this clonotype turned up a few times. Regions amplified from RNA transcripts were the TCR beta CDR3 regions. First-round RT-PCR with HTBI primers amplified the TCR CDR3 region. MiXCR, run by TCRdb on the multiplex PCR reads, gives a single entry per CDR3 protein. The sample has about 420,000 distinct CDR3 sequences; approximately 14% are singletons. V lost 3 bases, J lost 7 bases, and 13 bases lay in between. CDR3 size: 14 residues. Germline V gene lookup returns CDR1 ENHRY and CDR2 SYGVKD.

The clonotype was recovered from a woman aged 18-35 years with Graves' hyperthyroidism. The specimen sequenced was blood. This sequence joins TRBV10-3 and TRBJ2-4; D is possibly TRBD2 (5 bases). The CDR3 DNA reads TGTGCCATCAGTGACCGATCACCGGGGAACATTCAGTACTTC. Translation gives CAISDRSPGNIQYF.